This paragraph covers one T cell receptor beta chain sequence. Profiling relied on immunoSEQ multiplex PCR, and the TCRdb table lists in-frame clones only, not all of them. The data show 95,000 or so clones, with about 85% seen just once and 25% held by the top ten. The data stem from a study of blood T cell repertoires in COVID-19. The V gene lost 4 bases and the J gene lost 6 bases, with 10 bases spanning the gap. Germline values: CDR1 MDHEN, CDR2 SYDVKM. The CDR3 extends over 13 amino acids. The gene calls are TRBV28 and TRBJ2-1; D is possibly TRBD1 (6 bases). The clonotype comes from a man older than 75 with active or convalescent COVID-19. Sequencing used peripheral blood. DNA of the CDR3: TGTGCCAGCAGTTCTACAGGGCTCAATGAGCAGTTCTTC. It encodes CASSSTGLNEQFF.